The 11 T cell receptor beta chains below all came from one sample that was sequenced in a study of shared clonotypes between healthy human individuals. Assay used: immunoSEQ multiplex PCR; TCRdb lists only in-frame clones, some missing. Among hundreds of thousands of clones, approximately 74% were seen once, and the ten largest hold about a tenth. Material: memory CD4+ T cells sorted from blood. The subset is: CD45RA-negative fraction. These TCRs come from a man aged 30-40 years in good health.

The chain recombines TRBV28 with TRBJ2-5, with D possibly being TRBD2 (6 bases). The CDR3 totals 14 residues. CDR1 is MDHEN and CDR2 is SYDVKM in the germline V gene. Trimming removed 5 bases at V and 6 bases at J, with 16 bases between. CDR3 in DNA: TGTGCCAGCAGTCCGGGCGGGAACTTGCAGACCCAGTACTTC. This gives the protein CASSPGGNLQTQYF. Full variable domain (missing parts from reference TRBV28 and TRBJ2-5): DVKVTQSSRYLVKRTGEKVFLECVQDMDHENMFWYRQDPGLGLRLIYFSYDVKMKEKGDIPEGYSVSREKKERFSLILESASTNQTSMYLCASSPGGNLQTQYFGPGTRLLVL.

The chain joins TRBV28 to TRBJ2-2, with D possibly being TRBD1 (7 bases). Germline assignment: CDR1 MDHEN and CDR2 SYDVKM. The CDR3 is 16 amino acids. V lost 2 bases and J 4 bases, leaving 14 bases between the germline ends. This CDR3 is CASSLRRGQITGELFF. CDR3 nucleotides: TGTGCCAGCAGTTTAAGGAGGGGACAGATCACCGGGGAGCTGTTTTTT.

The V gene is TRBV7-9, the J gene TRBJ2-3; 7 bases match TRBD2. This CDR3 region has 15 residues. V lost 3 bases, J lost 0 bases, and 3 bases stayed unmatched. Germline lookup yields CDR1 SEHNR and CDR2 FQNEAQ (reference sequence). In nucleotides, the CDR3 is TGTGCCAGCAGCTTCCCTAGCGGAAGCACAGATACGCAGTATTTT. Residues: CASSFPSGSTDTQYF. The full variable domain, its missing parts supplied by reference TRBV7-9 and TRBJ2-3, is DTGVSQNPRHKITKRGQNVTFRCDPISEHNRLYWYRQTLGQGPEFLTYFQNEAQLEKSRLLSDRFSAERPKGSFSTLEIQRTEQGDSAMYLCASSFPSGSTDTQYFGPGTRLTVL.

The J gene is TRBJ1-5, the V gene TRBV10-3, with D possibly being TRBD1 (5 bases). Trimming left V 3 bases short and J 1 base short, with 10 bases between. The CDR3 loop spans 15 amino acids. The germline CDR1 and CDR2 sequences are ENHRY and SYGVKD. The CDR3 bases are TGTGCCATCAGTGAAGACAGAGAGAGCAATCAGCCCCAGCATTTT. This encodes CAISEDRESNQPQHF.

The chain carries TRBV11-3 and TRBJ2-1, with 10 bases aligning to TRBD2. Germline loops: CDR1 SGHNT, CDR2 YENEEA. CDR3 length: 17 residues. The V and J ends lost 0 bases and 5 bases, in that order; junction bases with no gene match: 7. The CDR3 loop is CASSLELAGQMNNEQFF. The CDR3 coding sequence is TGTGCCAGCAGCTTAGAACTAGCGGGACAGATGAACAATGAGCAGTTCTTC.

This clone was detected a few times. This rearrangement joins TRBV5-1 to TRBJ2-2; D assignment may be TRBD1 or TRBD2 (5 bases each). Trimming removed 3 bases at V and 6 bases at J, with 9 bases between. CDR3 length: 13 amino acids. The germline gives CDR1 SGHRS, CDR2 YFSETQ. CDR3 residues: CASSSRDAGELFF. The CDR3 coding sequence is TGCGCCAGCAGCTCCCGGGACGCCGGGGAGCTGTTTTTT.

The chain carries TRBV18 and TRBJ1-1, with 9 nucleotides matching TRBD1. Trimming cost V 0 bases and J 6 bases; bases outside gene matches: 5. The CDR3 extends over 15 amino acids. Germline assignment: CDR1 KGHSH and CDR2 LQKENI. CDR3 sequence reads: CASSPPSGQGSEAFF. The CDR3 DNA reads TGTGCCAGCTCACCACCCTCGGGACAGGGCTCTGAAGCTTTCTTT.

The table lists this clone with a few counts. Other DNA sequences from this sample encode an identical CDR3 as well. The CDR3 nucleotides are TGTGCCAGCAGCGTAGACGGGACCGGGGAGCTGTTTTTT. The encoded protein is CASSVDGTGELFF. The chain uses TRBV9 and TRBJ2-2; D is undetermined. CDR3 length equals 13 residues. CDR1 is SGDLS and CDR2 is YYNGEE in the germline V gene. Trimming cost V 0 bases and J 5 bases, with 5 bases left between them. Together with reference TRBV9 and TRBJ2-2, the CDR3 gives the full variable domain: DSGVTQTPKHLITATGQRVTLRCSPRSGDLSVYWYQQSLDQGLQFLIQYYNGEERAKGNILERFSAQQFPDLHSELNLSSLELGDSALYFCASSVDGTGELFFGEGSRLTVL.

This chain connects TRBV10-3 to TRBJ2-2; weak D call: TRBD2 (5 bases). This CDR3 region has 15 residues. V shed 3 bases and J shed 0 bases, with 8 bases lying between them. CDR1 and CDR2 (germline): ENHRY, SYGVKD. The CDR3 DNA follows: TGTGCCATCAGTGATACCGGGACGAACACCGGGGAGCTGTTTTTT. Its protein is CAISDTGTNTGELFF.

The chain is built from TRBV5-1 and TRBJ2-7; D unresolved. Between the trimmed V and J ends, which lost 3 bases and 0 bases, there was a span of 7 bases. The CDR3 spans 13 residues. CDR1 and CDR2 (germline): SGHRS, YFSETQ. CDR3 amino acids: CASSSGDSYEQYF. CDR3 coding DNA: TGCGCCAGCAGCTCTGGGGACTCCTACGAGCAGTACTTC.

This chain joins TRBV5-1 and TRBJ2-7, with D hard to call. Deletions cut 2 bases from V and 5 bases from J, with 11 bases between. The CDR3 length is 13 residues. Germline V gives CDR1 SGHRS, CDR2 YFSETQ. The CDR3 DNA sequence: TGCGCCAGCAGCTTCGCGCCCGGTGACGAGCAGTACTTC. It yields the protein CASSFAPGDEQYF.